The entry that follows covers one TCR beta chain sequence. Its antigen is currently not known. Qualities for individual bases were not recorded, and no much larger clone is one base off. TCR CDR3 regions were amplified from genomic DNA by multiplex PCR using the deep immunoSEQ assay. Extracted genomic DNA from each cell subset was spread evenly across all wells of several immunoSEQ 96-well plates, with each plate serving as a replicate. For sorted subsets, each replicate PCR was loaded with about 200 ng genomic DNA, equivalent to about 33,000 T cell genomes. Purified libraries were measured with a Qubit 3.0 fluorometer, size-checked on a Bioanalyzer 2100, and measured again with the KAPA Library Quantification kit. A separate single-read 150-cycle Illumina NextSeq 550 flow cell was used to sequence each immunoSEQ 96-well plate. In the source study's methods: The immunoSEQ output contained only junctional sequences without quality scores, so filtering could not match that applied to full-length reads. To assign V/J genes and CDR3, sequences were annotated against IMGT germline references using PyIR, a Python wrapper for IgBLAST v1.9. Reads were filtered out if the reads had weak V/J assignments (E-value above 1e-6), no CDR3, stop codons, out-of-frame junctions, or ambiguous translated residues. A V3J clonotype was defined by an identical inferred V gene, J gene, and CDR3 amino acid sequence. Percentage overlap between repertoires was computed as shared unique clonotypes divided by the size of the smaller repertoire. Three approaches were used to assess repertoire richness: RTK rarefaction, the Chao1 estimator, and Recon v2.1 estimates of unobserved clonotypes. For all TCRbeta clonotypes obtained by the gDNA method from a few donors, generation probabilities were computed with OLGA. Drawn from immuneACCESS, this table holds only the in-frame rearrangements with V and J called that TCRdb kept. Clones are partly lost; checked studies trace under half to an unresolved V gene and leave the rest unexplained. Clone size and V and J calls were adopted from that table, with D and trimming inferred from the DNA. Within this sample are some 1,400,000 clones, with around 97% of them counted one time only. Of the sample, roughly 1.2% is held by the ten largest clones.

These data originate in a study of shared clonotypes between healthy human individuals (dated by TCRdb to the early 2020s). Background for the entire study: A few men and a couple of women, aged 18 to 49 years, made up the cohort. For each donor, three plates each were used for CD4 naive and CD4 memory, two plates were used for CD8 naive, and one plate was used for CD8 memory. Different laboratories and diverse techniques were used to prepare libraries and sequence TCR repertoires, to increase sequencing depth and limit assay-specific biases. Per donor, leukapheresis produced somewhere between about 0.94 and 8.9 billion PBMCs. Blood TCR repertoires of four to six healthy adults were deeply sequenced to estimate repertoire size and the extent of clonotype sharing between individuals. General findings and caveats noted by the study authors: Rarefaction of sorted-subset datasets indicated incomplete sequencing despite the large sequencing depth. Pairwise subsampling indicated that sequencing depth was expected to affect the degree of clonotype sharing among donors. Compared with non-shared clonotypes, clonotypes shared by all four sorted-subset donors had higher generation probabilities. The genetic and exposure-history diversity represented was limited by the small number of donors. Sampling was restricted to blood, and TCR repertoires in tissues likely differ from the TCR repertoires found in blood. Naive subsets generally had larger estimated clonotype richness than memory subsets did. Sharing across a handful of donors was observed for 4.5% to 6.5% of naive CD4, 3.5% of naive CD8, about 2.5% of memory CD4, and around 0.44% of memory CD8 clonotypes.

The donors were healthy, HIV-negative adults who had no recently reported acute infections or vaccinations. Only Caucasian adults living in Nashville, Tennessee, USA were represented among the donors. Magnetic negative selection was used to enrich CD4+ T cells, after which naive cells were positively selected on CD45RA and the negative fraction became the memory subset. After blood collection by leukapheresis, PBMCs were isolated using Ficoll-Histopaque density gradient centrifugation and then cryopreserved in the vapor phase of liquid nitrogen. Purity and quantity of every magnetically sorted T cell population were checked by analytical flow cytometry. Genomic DNA was isolated from every sorted fraction and measured by UV absorbance on a Nanodrop 2000c. Between the V and J ends, shortened by 4 bases and 0 bases respectively, the junction contains 14 bases. The germline V gene encodes CDR1 SEHNR and CDR2 FQNEAQ (reference sequence). The CDR3, cysteine through phenylalanine, is 16 amino acids long. Just CDR3 DNA is preserved here, 48 bases in frame from base 1.

The sequenced sample consisted of naive CD4+ T cells sorted from blood. Sample cell subset or site, as interpreted from the label and publication: CD45RA+ positively selected. Recombination joined TRBV7-9 with TRBJ2-3; the D element could tentatively be TRBD1 or TRBD2, as 5 bases agree for each. This sequence was found in a man aged 25-40 years in good health. The CDR3 has the sequence CASSSRGQTSTDTQYF. The DNA is TGTGCCAGCAGCTCGAGGGGCCAGACTAGCACAGATACGCAGTATTTT. Reference TRBV7-9 and TRBJ2-3 proteins supply the regions before and after the CDR3; the full variable domain is: DTGVSQNPRHKITKRGQNVTFRCDPISEHNRLYWYRQTLGQGPEFLTYFQNEAQLEKSRLLSDRFSAERPKGSFSTLEIQRTEQGDSAMYLCASSSRGQTSTDTQYFGPGTRLTVL.